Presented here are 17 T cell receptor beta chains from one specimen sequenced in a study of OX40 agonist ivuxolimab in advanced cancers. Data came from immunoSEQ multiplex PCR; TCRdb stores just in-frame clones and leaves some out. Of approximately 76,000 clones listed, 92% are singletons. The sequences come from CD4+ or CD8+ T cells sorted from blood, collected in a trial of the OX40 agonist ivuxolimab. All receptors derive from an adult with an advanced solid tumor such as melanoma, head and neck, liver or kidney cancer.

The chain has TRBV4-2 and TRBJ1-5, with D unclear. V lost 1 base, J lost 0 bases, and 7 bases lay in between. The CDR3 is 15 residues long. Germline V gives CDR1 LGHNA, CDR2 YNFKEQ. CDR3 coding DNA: TGTGCCAGCAGCCAAGGTTCAGCTAGCAATCAGCCCCAGCATTTT. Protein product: CASSQGSASNQPQHF.

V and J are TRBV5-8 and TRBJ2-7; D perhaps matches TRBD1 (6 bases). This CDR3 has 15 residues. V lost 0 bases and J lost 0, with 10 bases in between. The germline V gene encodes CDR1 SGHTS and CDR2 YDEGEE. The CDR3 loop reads CASSLVGQTSYEQYF. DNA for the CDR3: TGTGCCAGCAGCTTGGTAGGACAGACCTCCTACGAGCAGTACTTC.

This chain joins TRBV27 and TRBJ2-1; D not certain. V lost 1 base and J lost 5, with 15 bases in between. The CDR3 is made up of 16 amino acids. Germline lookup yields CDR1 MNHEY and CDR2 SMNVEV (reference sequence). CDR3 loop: CASSLLAPRRNNEQFF. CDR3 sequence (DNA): TGTGCCAGCAGTTTATTGGCTCCGAGGCGGAACAATGAGCAGTTCTTC.

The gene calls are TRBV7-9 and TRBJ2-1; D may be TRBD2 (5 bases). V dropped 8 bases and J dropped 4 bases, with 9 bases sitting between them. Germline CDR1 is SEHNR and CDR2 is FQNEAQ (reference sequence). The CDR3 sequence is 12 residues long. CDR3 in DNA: TGTGCCAGCTTCCGGGAATACAATGAGCAGTTCTTC. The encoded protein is CASFREYNEQFF.

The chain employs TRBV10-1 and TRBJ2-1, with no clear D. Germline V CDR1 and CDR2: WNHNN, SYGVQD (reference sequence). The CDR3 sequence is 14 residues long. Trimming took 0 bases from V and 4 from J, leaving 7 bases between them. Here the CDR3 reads CASSESGIYNEQFF. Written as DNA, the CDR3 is TGCGCCAGCAGTGAGTCTGGTATTTACAATGAGCAGTTCTTC.

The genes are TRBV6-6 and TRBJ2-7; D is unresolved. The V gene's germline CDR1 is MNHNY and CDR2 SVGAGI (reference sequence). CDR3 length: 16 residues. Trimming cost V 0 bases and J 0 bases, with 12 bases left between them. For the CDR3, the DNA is TGTGCCAGCAGTTACTCGGGCAGGTTTAGCTCCTACGAGCAGTACTTC. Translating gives CASSYSGRFSSYEQYF.

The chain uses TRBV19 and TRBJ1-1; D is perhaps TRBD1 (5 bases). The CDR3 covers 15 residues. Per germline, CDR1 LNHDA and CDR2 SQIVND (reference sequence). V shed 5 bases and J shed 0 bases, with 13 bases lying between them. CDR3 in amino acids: CASSPRNRLNTEAFF. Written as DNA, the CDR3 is TGTGCCAGTAGTCCCCGGAACAGGCTGAACACTGAAGCTTTCTTT.

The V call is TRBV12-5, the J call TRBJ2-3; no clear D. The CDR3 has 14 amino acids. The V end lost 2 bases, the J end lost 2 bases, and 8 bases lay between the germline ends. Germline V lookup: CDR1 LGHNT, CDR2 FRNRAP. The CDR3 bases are TGTGCTAGTGGTTTGATCTTTCCCACAGATACGCAGTATTTT. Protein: CASGLIFPTDTQYF.

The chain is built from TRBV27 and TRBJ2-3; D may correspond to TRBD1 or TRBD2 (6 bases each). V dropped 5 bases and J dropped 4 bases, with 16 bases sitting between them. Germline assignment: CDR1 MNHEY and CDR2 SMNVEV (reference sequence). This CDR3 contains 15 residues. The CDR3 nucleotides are TGTGCCAGCAGTACCGTAGGGGGGTCCCCAGATACGCAGTATTTT. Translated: CASSTVGGSPDTQYF.

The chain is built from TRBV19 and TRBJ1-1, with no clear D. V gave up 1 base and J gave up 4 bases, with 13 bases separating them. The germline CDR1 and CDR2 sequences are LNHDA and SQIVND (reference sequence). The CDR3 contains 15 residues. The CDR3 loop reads CASSIGGQSGTEAFF. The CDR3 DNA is TGTGCCAGTAGTATAGGAGGGCAGAGTGGCACTGAAGCTTTCTTT.

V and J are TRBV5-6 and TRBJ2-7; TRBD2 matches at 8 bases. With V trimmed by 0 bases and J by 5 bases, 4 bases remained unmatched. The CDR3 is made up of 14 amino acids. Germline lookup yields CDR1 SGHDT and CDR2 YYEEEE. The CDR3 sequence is CASSLAGGIHEQYF. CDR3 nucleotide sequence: TGTGCCAGCAGCTTGGCGGGGGGGATTCACGAGCAGTACTTC.

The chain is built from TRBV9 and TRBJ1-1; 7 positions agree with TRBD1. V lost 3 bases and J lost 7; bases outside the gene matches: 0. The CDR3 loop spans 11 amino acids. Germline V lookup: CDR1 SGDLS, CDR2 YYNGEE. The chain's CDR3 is CASSGQGEAFF. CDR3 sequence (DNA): TGTGCCAGCAGCGGACAGGGTGAAGCTTTCTTT. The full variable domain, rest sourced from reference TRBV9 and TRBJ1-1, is DSGVTQTPKHLITATGQRVTLRCSPRSGDLSVYWYQQSLDQGLQFLIQYYNGEERAKGNILERFSAQQFPDLHSELNLSSLELGDSALYFCASSGQGEAFFGQGTRLTVV.

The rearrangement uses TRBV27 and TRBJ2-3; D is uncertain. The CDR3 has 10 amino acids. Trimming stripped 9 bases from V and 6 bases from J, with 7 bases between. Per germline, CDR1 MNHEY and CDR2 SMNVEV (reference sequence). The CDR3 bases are TGTGCCAGTAGAGTGGATACGCAGTATTTT. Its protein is CASRVDTQYF.

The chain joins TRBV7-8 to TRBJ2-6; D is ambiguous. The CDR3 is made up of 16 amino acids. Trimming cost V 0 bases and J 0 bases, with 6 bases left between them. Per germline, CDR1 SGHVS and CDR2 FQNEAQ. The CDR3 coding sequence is TGTGCCAGCAGCTTAGCGTTACGCTCTGGGGCCAACGTCCTGACTTTC. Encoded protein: CASSLALRSGANVLTF.

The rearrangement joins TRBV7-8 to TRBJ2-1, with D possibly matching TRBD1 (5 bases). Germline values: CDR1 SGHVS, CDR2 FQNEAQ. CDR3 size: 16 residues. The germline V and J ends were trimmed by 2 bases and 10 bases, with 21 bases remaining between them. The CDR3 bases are TGTGCCAGCAGCTTACCGCTAGGTCCAGGGCTCCAAGAGCAGTTCTTC. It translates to CASSLPLGPGLQEQFF.

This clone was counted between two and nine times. CDR3 amino acids: CASTNGGEGYTF. CDR3 DNA: TGTGCCAGCACCAACGGGGGTGAGGGCTACACCTTC. This chain connects TRBV27 to TRBJ1-2; D is possibly TRBD1 (5 bases). V was shortened by 7 bases and J by 8 bases, with 14 bases between the two germline ends. The CDR3 is 12 residues long. Germline V CDR1 and CDR2: MNHEY, SMNVEV (reference sequence).

The CDR3 DNA reads TGTGCCAGCAGAGGACGGGACAGTTACTTCTATGGCTACACCTTC. It specifies CASRGRDSYFYGYTF. The chain recombines TRBV9 with TRBJ1-2, with 7 bases fitting TRBD1. V trimming: 5 bases; J trimming: 4 bases; junction bases outside the gene matches: 11. Per germline, CDR1 SGDLS and CDR2 YYNGEE. The CDR3 is made up of 15 amino acids. Drawing the rest from reference TRBV9 and TRBJ1-2, the complete variable domain is DSGVTQTPKHLITATGQRVTLRCSPRSGDLSVYWYQQSLDQGLQFLIQYYNGEERAKGNILERFSAQQFPDLHSELNLSSLELGDSALYFCASRGRDSYFYGYTFGSGTRLTVV.